One and the same sample provided the 10 T cell receptor beta chains below, sequenced in a study of blood T cell repertoires in COVID-19. Repertoires were generated with immunoSEQ multiplex PCR, while TCRdb's copy carries only in-frame clones and drops some. The sample lists 250,000 or so clones, roughly 87% occurring once. Material for sequencing was peripheral blood. The receptors derive from a woman between 40 and 55 years old who had recovered from COVID-19.

V usage is TRBV24-1 and J usage is TRBJ2-7; the match to TRBD1 covers 10 bases. Trimming took 4 bases from V and 3 from J; bases not matched to a gene: 8. Germline values: CDR1 KGHDR, CDR2 SFDVKD. The CDR3 is 16 residues long. The CDR3 coding sequence is TGTGCCACCAGTGACTGGGACAGGGGCGGGTTCTACGAGCAGTACGTC. Amino acid sequence: CATSDWDRGGFYEQYV.

The rearrangement uses TRBV29-1 and TRBJ1-1; 8 bases align to TRBD1. CDR1 and CDR2 (germline): SQVTM, ANQGSEA. The V and J ends lost 7 bases and 5 bases, in that order; junction bases with no gene match: 9. This CDR3 spans 13 amino acids. CDR3 bases: TGCAGCGCCGGATCGACAGGGGATACTGAAGCTTTCTTT. Residues: CSAGSTGDTEAFF.

V and J are TRBV24-1 and TRBJ1-2, with no clear D. The length of the CDR3 is 13 residues. Per the germline V gene, CDR1 is KGHDR and CDR2 is SFDVKD. Trimming took 0 bases from V and 6 from J, leaving 7 bases between them. This chain's CDR3 is CATSDLPQNGYTF. CDR3 bases: TGTGCCACCAGTGATTTGCCCCAGAATGGCTACACCTTC.

The chain joins TRBV5-4 to TRBJ2-5; D might be TRBD2 (6 bases). Germline-derived CDR1 and CDR2 are SGHNT and YYREEE (reference sequence). This CDR3 comprises 15 residues. V was cut by 4 bases and J by 2 bases, with 15 bases left in between. The CDR3 DNA reads TGTGCCAGCAGCCCTACGGGAGTACTACAAGAGACCCAGTACTTC. Its protein is CASSPTGVLQETQYF.

The chain has TRBV19 and TRBJ1-2; a possible D gene is TRBD1 (6 bases). This CDR3 spans 12 amino acids. Looked up from germline, CDR1 is LNHDA and CDR2 is SQIVND (reference sequence). Trimming took 7 bases from V and 4 from J, leaving 10 bases between them. Here the CDR3 reads CASKGVSYGYTF. The CDR3 nucleotides read TGTGCCAGTAAGGGGGTTTCCTATGGCTACACCTTC.

J is TRBJ2-7 and V is TRBV5-1, with 7 bases matching TRBD2. Unmatched junction bases numbered 13, after V lost 2 bases and J lost 5 bases. Germline CDR1 SGHRS, CDR2 YFSETQ. This CDR3 is built from 16 residues. CDR3 protein: CASSFGGGVPLDEQYV. Written as DNA, the CDR3 is TGCGCCAGCAGCTTTGGCGGGGGTGTCCCCCTCGACGAGCAGTACGTC.

The V call is TRBV2, the J call TRBJ2-5; 8 nucleotides match TRBD2. The CDR3 has 15 residues. V shed 7 bases, J shed 1 base, and the junction held 8 bases outside the gene matches. CDR1 and CDR2 (germline): SNHLY, FYNNEI. The CDR3 region is CASKSALAVQETQYF. DNA for the CDR3: TGTGCCAGCAAATCGGCACTAGCGGTCCAAGAGACCCAGTACTTC.

This clone was recorded only once. CDR3 region: CASSQAQGYGYTF. Here the CDR3 DNA reads TGCGCCAGCAGCCAAGCTCAGGGCTATGGCTACACCTTC. The chain couples TRBV4-3 to TRBJ1-2, with a tentative D call TRBD1 (5 bases). The germline V and J ends were trimmed by 1 base and 4 bases, with 7 bases remaining between them. The CDR3 has 13 residues. The germline gives CDR1 LGHNA, CDR2 YSLEER.

J is TRBJ2-2 and V is TRBV7-9; TRBD2 aligns across 10 bases. V lost 5 bases, J lost 3 bases, and 12 bases stayed unmatched. Germline V gene sequence: CDR1 SEHNR, CDR2 FQNEAQ (reference sequence). The CDR3 extends over 18 amino acids. The CDR3 sequence is CASSPNEAGGPYTGELFF. The CDR3 DNA sequence: TGTGCCAGCAGCCCGAACGAAGCGGGAGGGCCATACACCGGGGAGCTGTTTTTT.

The chain links TRBV5-5 to TRBJ1-5; 8 bases line up with TRBD1. With 4 bases clipped from V and 5 bases from J, the junction kept 5 bases outside the gene matches. Germline loops: CDR1 SGHKS, CDR2 YYEKEE (reference sequence). This CDR3 is built from 14 residues. The CDR3 here is CASSGGQGDQPQHF. DNA of the CDR3: TGTGCCAGCAGCGGAGGACAGGGCGATCAGCCCCAGCATTTT.